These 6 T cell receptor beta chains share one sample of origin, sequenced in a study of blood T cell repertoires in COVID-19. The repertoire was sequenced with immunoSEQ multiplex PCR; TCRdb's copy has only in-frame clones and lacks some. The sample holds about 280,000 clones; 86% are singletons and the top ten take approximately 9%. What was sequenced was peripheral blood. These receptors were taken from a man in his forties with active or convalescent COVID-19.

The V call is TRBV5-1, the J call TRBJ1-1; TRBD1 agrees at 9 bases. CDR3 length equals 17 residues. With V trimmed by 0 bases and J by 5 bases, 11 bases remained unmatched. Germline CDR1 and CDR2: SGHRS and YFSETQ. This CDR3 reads CASSLGITNRGRTEAFF. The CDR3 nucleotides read TGCGCCAGCAGCTTGGGAATTACTAACAGGGGGCGGACTGAAGCTTTCTTT.

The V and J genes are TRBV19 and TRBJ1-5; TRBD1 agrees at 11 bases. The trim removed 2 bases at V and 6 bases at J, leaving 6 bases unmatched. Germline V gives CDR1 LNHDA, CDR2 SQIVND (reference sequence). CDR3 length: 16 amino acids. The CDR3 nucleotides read TGTGCCAGTAGTATACGGACCGGGACAGGGGGTCAGCCCCAGCATTTT. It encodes CASSIRTGTGGQPQHF.

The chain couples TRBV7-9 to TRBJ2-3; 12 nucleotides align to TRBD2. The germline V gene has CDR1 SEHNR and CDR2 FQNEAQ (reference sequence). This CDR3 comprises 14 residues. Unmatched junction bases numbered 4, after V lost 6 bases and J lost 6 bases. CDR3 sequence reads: CASSFGTSGDTQYF. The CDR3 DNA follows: TGTGCCAGCAGTTTTGGGACTAGCGGGGATACGCAGTATTTT.

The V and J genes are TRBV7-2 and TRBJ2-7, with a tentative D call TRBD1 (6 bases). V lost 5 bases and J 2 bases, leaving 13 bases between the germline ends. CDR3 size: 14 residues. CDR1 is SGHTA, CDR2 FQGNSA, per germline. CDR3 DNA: TGTGCCAGCAGCACCGACAGGCGCCCCTACGAGCAGTACTTC. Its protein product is CASSTDRRPYEQYF. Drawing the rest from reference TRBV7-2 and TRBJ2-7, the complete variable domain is GAGVSQSPSNKVTEKGKDVELRCDPISGHTALYWYRQSLGQGLEFLIYFQGNSAPDKSGLPSDRFSAERTGGSVSTLTIQRTQQEDSAVYLCASSTDRRPYEQYFGPGTRLTVT.

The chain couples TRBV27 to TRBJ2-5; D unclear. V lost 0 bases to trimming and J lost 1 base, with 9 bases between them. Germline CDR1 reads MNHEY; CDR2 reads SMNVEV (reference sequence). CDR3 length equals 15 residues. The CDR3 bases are TGTGCCAGCAGTTTATCGGCGGCCCCCCAAGAGACCCAGTACTTC. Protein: CASSLSAAPQETQYF.

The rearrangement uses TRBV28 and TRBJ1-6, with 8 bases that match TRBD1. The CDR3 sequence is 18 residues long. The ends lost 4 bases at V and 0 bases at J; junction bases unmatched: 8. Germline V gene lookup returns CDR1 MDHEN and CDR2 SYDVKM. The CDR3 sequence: CASSSTGVNYSYNSPLHF. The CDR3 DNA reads TGTGCCAGCAGTTCGACAGGGGTGAATTACTCCTATAATTCACCCCTCCACTTT. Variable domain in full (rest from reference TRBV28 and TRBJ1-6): DVKVTQSSRYLVKRTGEKVFLECVQDMDHENMFWYRQDPGLGLRLIYFSYDVKMKEKGDIPEGYSVSREKKERFSLILESASTNQTSMYLCASSSTGVNYSYNSPLHFGNGTRLTVT.